Listed here are 22 T cell receptor beta chains from one sample, sequenced in a study of OX40 agonist ivuxolimab in advanced cancers. The assay was immunoSEQ multiplex PCR, and TCRdb's table has in-frame clones only and misses some. The data show roughly 130,000 clones, around 93% seen once. This sample comprised CD4+ or CD8+ T cells sorted from blood, obtained in a trial of the OX40 agonist ivuxolimab. The receptor set was obtained from an adult with an advanced solid tumor such as melanoma, head and neck, liver or kidney cancer.

This clone was seen just once. This rearrangement joins TRBV11-2 to TRBJ2-7, with 8 bases aligning to TRBD1. This CDR3 spans 13 amino acids. Germline CDR1 SGHAT, CDR2 FQNNGV. The V and J ends lost 5 bases and 3 bases, in that order; junction bases with no gene match: 3. The CDR3 DNA is TGTGCCAGCAGCCGGGACAGGTTCTACGAGCAGTACTTC. Translated: CASSRDRFYEQYF.

J is TRBJ1-6 and V is TRBV5-1; no firm D call. The V gene lost 4 bases and the J gene lost 0 bases, with 14 bases spanning the gap. This CDR3 has 17 residues. CDR1 and CDR2 from the germline V gene are SGHRS and YFSETQ. CDR3 sequence reads: CASSRTRPSSYNSPLHF. As DNA, the CDR3 is TGCGCCAGCAGCAGAACAAGGCCAAGCTCCTATAATTCACCCCTCCACTTT.

This sequence joins TRBV27 and TRBJ1-2, with 7 nucleotides matching TRBD1. The trim removed 4 bases at V and 5 bases at J, leaving 1 base unmatched. Germline CDR1 is MNHEY and CDR2 is SMNVEV (reference sequence). The CDR3 covers 12 residues. The CDR3 DNA is TGTGCCAGCAGTTCGACAGGGTATGGCTACACCTTC. Translated, it gives CASSSTGYGYTF.

The rearrangement links TRBV5-4 to TRBJ1-1; D not certain. V was cut by 3 bases and J by 4 bases, with 7 bases left in between. CDR3 length equals 12 residues. Germline values: CDR1 SGHNT, CDR2 YYREEE (reference sequence). The CDR3 nucleotides are TGTGCCAGCAGCTCTAAGGCCACTGAAGCTTTCTTT. It yields the protein CASSSKATEAFF.

The chain combines TRBV7-2 with TRBJ2-2; D perhaps matches TRBD2 (7 bases). The germline V gene has CDR1 SGHTA and CDR2 FQGNSA. This CDR3 comprises 15 residues. V gave up 3 bases and J gave up 5 bases, with 13 bases separating them. This CDR3 is CASSFAGGRTGELFF. The CDR3 DNA follows: TGTGCCAGCAGCTTCGCCGGGGGGCGAACCGGGGAGCTGTTTTTT. The full variable domain, completed using reference TRBV7-2 and TRBJ2-2, is GAGVSQSPSNKVTEKGKDVELRCDPISGHTALYWYRQSLGQGLEFLIYFQGNSAPDKSGLPSDRFSAERTGGSVSTLTIQRTQQEDSAVYLCASSFAGGRTGELFFGEGSRLTVL.

V is TRBV18 and J is TRBJ1-1; D unresolved. The CDR3 spans 13 residues. Germline loops: CDR1 KGHSH, CDR2 LQKENI. V lost 11 bases and J 0 bases, leaving 13 bases between the germline ends. The CDR3 nucleotides are TGTGCCGGTAGGGAGGGCATGAACACTGAAGCTTTCTTT. This gives the protein CAGREGMNTEAFF.

The V call is TRBV4-2, the J call TRBJ1-2; D gene unclear. This CDR3 region has 14 residues. Germline V gene lookup returns CDR1 LGHNA and CDR2 YNFKEQ. V lost 0 bases to trimming and J lost 2 bases, with 7 bases between them. The CDR3 sequence is CASSQEPGNYGYTF. In nucleotides, the CDR3 is TGTGCCAGCAGCCAAGAACCGGGGAACTATGGCTACACCTTC.

The rearrangement uses TRBV7-9 and TRBJ2-5, with 7 bases identical to TRBD2. After removal of 6 bases from V and 8 bases from J, the junction contained 12 bases not matched to a gene. The CDR3 has 14 residues. Germline-derived CDR1 and CDR2 are SEHNR and FQNEAQ (reference sequence). The CDR3 region is CASSTGLVGGTQYF. The CDR3 DNA sequence: TGTGCCAGCAGTACCGGACTAGTCGGGGGAACCCAGTACTTC.

This sequence joins TRBV10-3 and TRBJ1-2; D is possibly TRBD1 (5 bases). With 4 bases removed from V and 6 bases from J, the gap between germline ends came to 9 bases. The germline gives CDR1 ENHRY, CDR2 SYGVKD. The CDR3 is 12 residues long. The CDR3 DNA sequence: TGTGCCATCAGTGGGGGGGGTCATGGCTACACCTTC. Its translation is CAISGGGHGYTF.

This rearrangement joins TRBV5-1 to TRBJ2-5, with 9 bases identical to TRBD1. CDR3 size: 15 residues. Looked up from germline, CDR1 is SGHRS and CDR2 is YFSETQ. Unmatched junction bases numbered 10, after V lost 4 bases and J lost 6 bases. Here the CDR3 reads CASSLGQGGWQTQYF. CDR3 coding DNA: TGCGCCAGCAGCCTGGGACAGGGAGGATGGCAGACCCAGTACTTC.

The chain combines TRBV7-9 with TRBJ1-5, with D unclear. CDR1 is SEHNR and CDR2 is FQNEAQ in the germline V gene (reference sequence). CDR3 length equals 14 residues. V lost 5 bases to trimming and J lost 3 bases, with 11 bases between them. CDR3 coding DNA: TGTGCCAGCAGCAGCGGAGGGCTCAATCAGCCCCAGCATTTT. Residues: CASSSGGLNQPQHF.

The chain couples TRBV21-1 to TRBJ2-6; TRBD2 was called by the table and not checked on the DNA. TRBV21-1 is marked as a pseudogene. The CDR3 contains 17 residues. The CDR3 DNA follows: TGTGCCAGCAGCATGACTTCGGGAGTCTCTGGGGCCAACGTCCTGACTTTC. Translation: CASSMTSGVSGANVLTF.

The chain employs TRBV28 and TRBJ2-1, with D possibly matching TRBD2 (5 bases). The CDR3 sequence is 11 residues long. V shed 2 bases and J shed 15 bases, with 11 bases lying between them. Germline lookup yields CDR1 MDHEN and CDR2 SYDVKM. Here the CDR3 DNA reads TGTGCCAGCAGTTTAATAGGGAGTTGGTTCTTC. Translation gives CASSLIGSWFF.

The J gene is TRBJ1-3, the V gene TRBV2; no definite D call. This CDR3 is 14 amino acids long. Looked up from germline, CDR1 is SNHLY and CDR2 is FYNNEI. Trimming stripped 4 bases from V and 0 bases from J, with 7 bases between. The CDR3 region has the DNA TGTGCCAGCAGTGGGGTCGGCTCTGGAAACACCATATATTTT. It is translated as CASSGVGSGNTIYF.

The chain combines TRBV18 with TRBJ1-5; 8 nucleotides line up with TRBD1. This CDR3 region has 15 residues. Per the germline V gene, CDR1 is KGHSH and CDR2 is LQKENI. Trimming at V came to 2 bases and at J to 6 bases, leaving 6 bases not matched to a gene. CDR3 bases: TGTGCCAGCTCACCAGAACAGGGGGGGGGTCAGCCCCAGCATTTT. Its translation is CASSPEQGGGQPQHF.

V is TRBV7-9 and J is TRBJ1-4, with no clear D. The CDR3 runs to 12 residues. Germline lookup yields CDR1 SEHNR and CDR2 FQNEAQ (reference sequence). V was trimmed by 5 bases and J by 4 bases, leaving 5 bases between them. CDR3 bases: TGTGCCAGCAGCCTTGGTAATGAAAAACTGTTTTTT. This codes for CASSLGNEKLFF.

The chain is built from TRBV18 and TRBJ2-7; a weak D match, TRBD1 (5 bases). Germline V gene sequence: CDR1 KGHSH, CDR2 LQKENI. The CDR3 is 13 residues long. Between the trimmed V and J ends, which lost 2 bases and 2 bases, there was a span of 7 bases. CDR3 in DNA: TGTGCCAGCTCACCAGACAGAGCCTACGAGCAGTACTTC. Protein: CASSPDRAYEQYF.

This chain links TRBV6-5 with TRBJ1-2; D not resolved. CDR3 length equals 13 residues. V gave up 8 bases and J gave up 0 bases, with 10 bases separating them. Germline V lookup: CDR1 MNHEY, CDR2 SVGAGI. The CDR3 DNA is TGTGCCAGCTCGCAGGACTCTAACTATGGCTACACCTTC. Its translation is CASSQDSNYGYTF.

The gene calls are TRBV2 and TRBJ2-7; D may match TRBD1 or TRBD2 (6 bases each). Germline loops: CDR1 SNHLY, CDR2 FYNNEI. This CDR3 is built from 14 residues. Between the trimmed V and J ends, which lost 2 bases and 2 bases, there was a span of 10 bases. The DNA for the CDR3 is TGTGCCAGCAGTGAAAGTAGGGGGGCCTACGAGCAGTACTTC. Amino acids: CASSESRGAYEQYF.

The rearrangement uses TRBV5-6 and TRBJ2-6; TRBD1 matches 8 bases. Germline V gene data show CDR1 as SGHDT and CDR2 as YYEEEE. With 1 base clipped from V and 6 bases from J, the junction kept 3 bases outside the gene matches. The CDR3 covers 15 residues. CDR3 sequence (DNA): TGTGCCAGCAGCTTGTTTCAGGGGGCGGCCAACGTCCTGACTTTC. It encodes CASSLFQGAANVLTF.

The chain employs TRBV7-3 and TRBJ1-3; possibly TRBD1 for D (5 bases). Trimming stripped 2 bases from V and 0 bases from J, with 11 bases between. CDR1 and CDR2 from the germline V gene are SGHTA and FQGTGA. The CDR3 extends over 16 amino acids. CDR3 DNA sequence: TGTGCCAGCAGCTTAGGACATCCGAGCTCTGGAAACACCATATATTTT. Translation gives CASSLGHPSSGNTIYF.

This chain links TRBV5-4 with TRBJ1-3; TRBD1 agrees at 7 bases. The J segment lost 4 bases and the V segment lost 1 base, leaving 5 bases of the junction unmatched. The CDR3 is 15 residues long. Germline V CDR1 and CDR2: SGHNT, YYREEE (reference sequence). DNA for the CDR3: TGTGCCAGCAGCTTGCAGGGGGACGGAGGAAACACCATATATTTT. Amino acid sequence: CASSLQGDGGNTIYF.